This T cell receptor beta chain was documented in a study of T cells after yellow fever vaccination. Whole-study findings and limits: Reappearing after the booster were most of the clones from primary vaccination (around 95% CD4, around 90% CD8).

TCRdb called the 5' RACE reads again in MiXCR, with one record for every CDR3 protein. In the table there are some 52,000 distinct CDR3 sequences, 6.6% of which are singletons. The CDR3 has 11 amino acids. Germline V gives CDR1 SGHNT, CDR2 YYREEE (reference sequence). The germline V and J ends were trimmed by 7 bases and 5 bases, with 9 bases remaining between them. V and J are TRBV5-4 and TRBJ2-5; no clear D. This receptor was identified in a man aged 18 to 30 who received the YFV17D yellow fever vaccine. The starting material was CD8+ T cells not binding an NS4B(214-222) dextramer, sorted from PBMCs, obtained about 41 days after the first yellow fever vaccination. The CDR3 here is CASHHRETQYF. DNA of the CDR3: TGTGCCAGCCACCATCGGGAGACCCAGTACTTC.